Listed here is a single TCR beta chain. This sample is part of a study of blood T cell repertoires in COVID-19. On the study more broadly: The samples span acute and convalescent COVID-19 from the United States, Italy and Spain.

Authors' processing steps: Amplification with reference gene primers provided the estimates of nucleated cell counts. Clones were sequenced by immunoSEQ multiplex PCR, and TCRdb holds only the in-frame ones, with some missing. For V, J and clone size, that table is used; D and trimming come from the DNA. The sample includes approximately 500,000 clones, about 88% of them seen just once. The germline gives CDR1 KGHDR, CDR2 SFDVKD. This CDR3 region has 13 residues. The V end lost 5 bases, the J end lost 8 bases, and 14 bases lay between the germline ends. Enrollment of patients from Seattle took place during active infection, with longitudinal follow-up.

The chain joins TRBV24-1 to TRBJ1-2; tentative D call: TRBD1 (6 bases). The sequence derives from a woman aged 45 to 65 with COVID-19, enrolled during active disease. Material: peripheral blood. CDR3 amino acids: CATSGDTWSGYTF. The CDR3 region has the DNA TGTGCCACCAGTGGGGACACTTGGAGCGGCTACACCTTC.